Following are 27 T cell receptor beta chains from one sample sequenced in a study of blood T cell repertoires in COVID-19. Generated by immunoSEQ multiplex PCR, the TCRdb table keeps only in-frame clones and is missing some. The sample yields 48,000 or so clones, more than 75% seen once. Source material: peripheral blood. The receptors shown here come from a woman aged 60-75 years with acute or convalescent COVID-19.

V and J are TRBV5-4 and TRBJ2-6; 10 bases line up with TRBD2. Unmatched junction bases numbered 7, after V lost 2 bases and J lost 2 bases. Germline loops: CDR1 SGHNT, CDR2 YYREEE (reference sequence). The CDR3 consists of 18 residues. The CDR3 loop reads CASSLGLADRPGANVLTF. The CDR3 DNA reads TGTGCCAGCAGCTTAGGACTAGCGGACCGCCCTGGGGCCAACGTCCTGACTTTC.

The chain joins TRBV6-6 to TRBJ1-6; D not resolved. The CDR3 has 15 amino acids. Trimming took 0 bases from V and 6 from J, leaving 9 bases between them. CDR1 is MNHNY and CDR2 is SVGAGI in the germline V gene (reference sequence). CDR3 in DNA: TGTGCCAGCAGTTACTCGTCATCAGTTAATTCACCCCTCCACTTT. It specifies CASSYSSSVNSPLHF.

This clone was counted only a few times. The V call is TRBV2, the J call TRBJ2-1; 7 bases match TRBD1. Germline CDR1 SNHLY, CDR2 FYNNEI. V lost 5 bases, J lost 6 bases, and 7 bases stayed unmatched. The CDR3 sequence is 14 residues long. The CDR3 loop is CASSLSGQTNEQFF. The CDR3 nucleotides are TGTGCCAGCAGTCTGTCGGGACAGACCAATGAGCAGTTCTTC. Looking up the rest from reference TRBV2 and TRBJ2-1 gives the full variable domain: EPEVTQTPSHQVTQMGQEVILRCVPISNHLYFYWYRQILGQKVEFLVSFYNNEISEKSEIFDDQFSVERPDGSNFTLKIRSTKLEDSAMYFCASSLSGQTNEQFFGPGTRLTVL.

The chain employs TRBV4-1 and TRBJ2-3; 12 nucleotides line up with TRBD2. The CDR3 has 16 amino acids. CDR1 is MGHRA, CDR2 YSYEKL, per germline. V trimming: 5 bases; J trimming: 2 bases; junction bases outside the gene matches: 5. The CDR3 coding sequence is TGCGCCAGCAGCGAAAGACTAGCGGGGGACACAGATACGCAGTATTTT. Its protein is CASSERLAGDTDTQYF.

This sequence joins TRBV3-1 (or the pseudogene TRBV3-2) and TRBJ2-3, with a weak D call TRBD2 (5 bases). V was pared by 4 bases and J by 6 bases, with 26 bases between. Germline assignment: CDR1 LGHDT and CDR2 YNNKEL (reference sequence). The CDR3 sequence is 18 residues long. This chain's CDR3 is CASSRRSSARAVYDTQYF. CDR3 DNA: TGTGCCAGCAGCCGCCGCAGTTCCGCGAGGGCCGTTTATGATACGCAGTATTTT.

V and J are TRBV27 and TRBJ2-3, with 12 positions matching TRBD2. V was clipped by 6 bases and J by 2 bases; unmatched bases: 15. Germline V gives CDR1 MNHEY, CDR2 SMNVEV (reference sequence). The length of the CDR3 is 19 residues. CDR3 coding DNA: TGTGCCAGCAGCCGTATGACTAGCGGGAGACAGGGCCCCACAGATACGCAGTATTTT. Amino acid sequence: CASSRMTSGRQGPTDTQYF.

The chain uses TRBV28 and TRBJ2-4; 11 nucleotides align to TRBD2. The CDR3 length is 14 residues. V trimming: 10 bases; J trimming: 8 bases; junction bases outside the gene matches: 10. CDR1 and CDR2 from the germline V gene are MDHEN and SYDVKM. Here the CDR3 reads CATGLAGRGDIQYF. CDR3 nucleotide sequence: TGTGCCACTGGACTAGCGGGCCGGGGTGACATTCAGTACTTC.

V is TRBV7-8 and J is TRBJ2-3; 8 positions match TRBD2. The V and J ends lost 5 bases and 7 bases, in that order; junction bases with no gene match: 11. CDR3 length: 15 residues. Germline V gene data show CDR1 as SGHVS and CDR2 as FQNEAQ. In nucleotides, the CDR3 is TGTGCCAGCAGCCTCTCGGGGGGGGCCGCGAATACGCAGTATTTT. Translating gives CASSLSGGAANTQYF. The variable domain in full, completed from reference TRBV7-8 and TRBJ2-3, reads GAGVSQSPRYKVAKRGQDVALRCDPISGHVSLFWYQQALGQGPEFLTYFQNEAQLDKSGLPSDRFFAERPEGSVSTLKIQRTQQEDSAVYLCASSLSGGAANTQYFGPGTRLTVL.

J is TRBJ1-5 and V is TRBV12-5; TRBD1 agrees at 8 bases. V gave up 6 bases and J gave up 3 bases; unmatched junction bases: 10. The CDR3 loop spans 16 amino acids. Looked up from germline, CDR1 is LGHNT and CDR2 is FRNRAP. The DNA of the CDR3 is TGTGCTAGTGGCACACCTAACAGGGGGACCAATCAGCCCCAGCATTTT. This codes for CASGTPNRGTNQPQHF.

Within the sample, this clone is medium-sized. J is TRBJ1-3 and V is TRBV9; D remains ambiguous. The CDR3 has 15 amino acids. Per the germline V gene, CDR1 is SGDLS and CDR2 is YYNGEE. Trimming cost V 7 bases and J 4 bases, with 18 bases left between them. The CDR3 coding sequence is TGTGCCAGCGGTGGGTCGAGGGCGCCCGGAAACACCATATATTTT. This gives the protein CASGGSRAPGNTIYF.

The chain joins TRBV6-1 to TRBJ1-5; 8 bases map to TRBD1. Germline V CDR1 and CDR2: MNHNS, SASEGT. CDR3 size: 16 residues. Unmatched junction bases numbered 9, after V lost 1 base and J lost 7 bases. This chain's CDR3 is CASSEGAQGAAQPQHF. DNA for the CDR3: TGTGCCAGCAGTGAAGGGGCCCAGGGGGCAGCCCAGCCCCAGCATTTT.

The chain couples TRBV4-1 to TRBJ1-2; D unclear. This CDR3 spans 13 amino acids. Germline V gene sequence: CDR1 MGHRA, CDR2 YSYEKL. V dropped 0 bases and J dropped 8 bases, with 10 bases sitting between them. The CDR3 region is CASSQDQLQGYTF. For the CDR3, the DNA is TGCGCCAGCAGCCAAGATCAACTTCAAGGCTACACCTTC.

The chain uses TRBV20-1 and TRBJ1-1, with D tentatively TRBD1 (6 bases). The CDR3 covers 15 residues. V lost 3 bases and J lost 1, with 15 bases in between. The V gene's germline CDR1 is DFQATT and CDR2 SNEGSKA (reference sequence). CDR3 in DNA: TGCAGTGCTAGTTCCCCCGGGGGGCAGAACACTGAAGCTTTCTTT. Its protein product is CSASSPGGQNTEAFF.

V gene TRBV9 combines with J gene TRBJ2-2, with D maybe TRBD1 (5 bases). Trimming removed 2 bases at V and 7 bases at J, with 9 bases between. CDR1 is SGDLS, CDR2 YYNGEE, per germline. The CDR3 sequence is 13 residues long. The CDR3 loop reads CASSVQGDGELFF. The CDR3 DNA follows: TGTGCCAGCAGCGTGCAGGGCGACGGGGAGCTGTTTTTT.

The chain carries TRBV10-3 and TRBJ2-3, with a weak D call TRBD1 (5 bases). The CDR3 extends over 14 amino acids. The V end was cut by 3 bases, the J end by 0 bases, with 7 bases between. The germline V gene has CDR1 ENHRY and CDR2 SYGVKD. The CDR3 nucleotides are TGTGCCATCAGTGACAGGGCCAGCACAGATACGCAGTATTTT. Translation: CAISDRASTDTQYF.

CDR3 coding DNA: TGTGCCAGCAGCCAGCGGACAGTTCTTAATGAAAAACTGTTTTTT. Translating it yields CASSQRTVLNEKLFF. The rearrangement links TRBV3-1 (or the pseudogene TRBV3-2) to TRBJ1-4, with D possibly TRBD1 on 6 matching bases. The CDR3 is 15 amino acids. Germline CDR1 and CDR2: LGHDT and YNNKEL (reference sequence). The V gene lost 3 bases and the J gene lost 4 bases, with 12 bases spanning the gap.

The rearrangement uses TRBV5-8 and TRBJ2-3, with 7 bases identical to TRBD2. The CDR3 is 16 amino acids. Losses at the gene ends were 3 bases for V and 0 bases for J; bases not matched to a gene: 7. Per the germline V gene, CDR1 is SGHTS and CDR2 is YDEGEE. CDR3 protein: CASSSFQRGSTDTQYF. In DNA form, the CDR3 reads TGTGCCAGCAGCTCCTTCCAGCGGGGTAGCACAGATACGCAGTATTTT.

The gene calls are TRBV2 and TRBJ1-1; no definite D call. Trimming shortened V by 7 bases and J by 4 bases, and 16 bases separated the two germline ends. The CDR3 runs 14 residues. The germline V gene encodes CDR1 SNHLY and CDR2 FYNNEI. The CDR3 DNA sequence: TGTGCCAGCACCCGGGGTCAGCAGCTCACTGAAGCTTTCTTT. Translation gives CASTRGQQLTEAFF.

The V call is TRBV19, the J call TRBJ1-5; 7 bases fit TRBD1. V lost 6 bases to trimming and J lost 2 bases; unmatched junction nucleotides: 10. There are 16 residues in the CDR3. Looked up from germline, CDR1 is LNHDA and CDR2 is SQIVND (reference sequence). CDR3 nucleotide sequence: TGTGCCAGTAGGGTGACAGGGACGGGGGGCAATCAGCCCCAGCATTTT. As protein: CASRVTGTGGNQPQHF.

This clone was recorded a few times. V is TRBV19 and J is TRBJ1-2; 8 bases map to TRBD1. Losses at the gene ends were 5 bases for V and 7 bases for J; bases not matched to a gene: 15. Germline V CDR1 and CDR2: LNHDA, SQIVND (reference sequence). This CDR3 is 16 amino acids long. The CDR3 DNA reads as TGTGCCAGTAGTCTGGGTACGGGACAGGCCCACGCTGGCTACACCTTC. The encoded protein is CASSLGTGQAHAGYTF.

V usage is TRBV7-6 and J usage is TRBJ1-1, with unresolved D. Trimming pared 5 bases from V and 3 bases from J, leaving 10 bases between. CDR1 and CDR2 from the germline V gene are SGHVS and FNYEAQ. CDR3 size: 13 residues. The CDR3 DNA reads as TGTGCCAGCAGCAACAATCGTTACACTGAAGCTTTCTTT. As protein: CASSNNRYTEAFF.

The chain carries TRBV19 and TRBJ2-5; 9 bases are shared with TRBD1. V dropped 9 bases and J dropped 6; count of bases not matched to a gene: 5. In germline, CDR1 is LNHDA, CDR2 SQIVND (reference sequence). The CDR3 has 12 residues. The CDR3 coding sequence is TGTGCCAGACTACAGGGGGCAAAGACCCAGTACTTC. Protein: CARLQGAKTQYF.

This rearrangement joins TRBV19 to TRBJ2-3; 7 positions match TRBD1. CDR1 and CDR2 from the germline V gene are LNHDA and SQIVND (reference sequence). The junction had 11 bases not matched to a gene; V was cut back by 5 bases and J by 3 bases. This CDR3 contains 16 residues. The CDR3 DNA is TGTGCCAGTAGTGATGGGACGACAGGGTATACAGATACGCAGTATTTT. Residues: CASSDGTTGYTDTQYF.

Only one count was recorded for this clone. The rearrangement uses TRBV19 and TRBJ2-2; tentative D call: TRBD2 (6 bases). Trimming removed 3 bases at V and 3 bases at J, with 17 bases between. The germline CDR1 and CDR2 sequences are LNHDA and SQIVND (reference sequence). There are 17 residues in the CDR3. CDR3 nucleotide sequence: TGTGCCAGTAGTATGGTGAGCGGGTCGTTCCACACCGGGGAGCTGTTTTTT. Its protein is CASSMVSGSFHTGELFF.

The V and J genes are TRBV19 and TRBJ2-3, with 9 bases that match TRBD1. Trimming removed 6 bases from V and 1 base from J; junction bases left unmatched: 2. Germline CDR1 is LNHDA and CDR2 is SQIVND (reference sequence). The CDR3 runs 14 residues. CDR3 in DNA: TGTGCCAGTAGCTGGGACAGGGGCACAGATACGCAGTATTTT. Translating it yields CASSWDRGTDTQYF.

The rearrangement uses TRBV25-1 and TRBJ2-3, with 10 nucleotides matching TRBD2. V dropped 6 bases and J dropped 0; count of bases not matched to a gene: 6. Looked up from germline, CDR1 is MGHDK and CDR2 is SYGVNS. The CDR3 consists of 16 residues. The CDR3 DNA sequence: TGTGCCAGCAGCGTGGGACTAGCGCTAAGCACAGATACGCAGTATTTT. It translates to CASSVGLALSTDTQYF.

The CDR3 loop reads CASSLREDGTDTQYF. The CDR3 bases are TGCGCCAGCAGCTTGCGGGAGGATGGCACAGATACGCAGTATTTT. The V gene is TRBV5-1, the J gene TRBJ2-3; the match to TRBD2 covers 7 bases. The germline gives CDR1 SGHRS, CDR2 YFSETQ. V gave up 1 base and J gave up 1 base; unmatched junction bases: 3. The CDR3 is 15 residues long.